The 21 T cell receptor beta chains in this list originate from one sample, sequenced in a study of post-analysis software for immune sequencing data. TCR beta cDNA libraries included unique molecular identifiers. TCRdb re-called the PCR reads with MiXCR, one entry per CDR3 protein. The table has about 540,000 distinct CDR3 sequences, 30% to 40% seen once; the top ten hold around 6.1%. Antigens for these TCRs are unknown. Whole-study findings and limits: The five TRBV segments detected at higher frequency in patients than in controls included TRBV5-6, TRBV5-1 and TRBV20-1.

Sequencing was performed on blood. The source is a girl under 18 with multiple sclerosis.

The chain recombines TRBV5-1 with TRBJ1-5; D might be TRBD1 (5 bases). CDR3 length equals 15 residues. Germline-derived CDR1 and CDR2 are SGHRS and YFSETQ. Trimming took off 1 base at V and 0 bases at J, with 8 bases between the two ends. CDR3 amino acids: CASSLSGLSNQPQHF. The CDR3 nucleotides read TGCGCCAGCAGCTTGTCGGGGCTTAGCAATCAGCCCCAGCATTTT.

This clonotype has only a few counts. As DNA, the CDR3 is TGTGCCAGCACCCAGAGACCTCAAGAGACCCAGTACTTC. Residues: CASTQRPQETQYF. The rearrangement uses TRBV6-5 and TRBJ2-5; D is unclear. In germline, CDR1 is MNHEY, CDR2 SVGAGI. This CDR3 spans 13 amino acids. V lost 7 bases and J 2 bases, leaving 11 bases between the germline ends.

In its sample, this clonotype was seen once. The J gene is TRBJ1-1, the V gene TRBV6-2 or TRBV6-3; D unresolved. V lost 0 bases and J 5 bases, leaving 7 bases between the germline ends. From germline, CDR1 is MNHEY and CDR2 SVGEGT. The CDR3 contains 13 residues. CDR3 protein: CASSYSRLTEAFF. In nucleotides, the CDR3 is TGTGCCAGCAGTTACTCGAGGCTAACTGAAGCTTTCTTT.

The CDR3 protein is CASSPTGGEETQYF. CDR3 bases: TGTGCCAGCAGTCCGACAGGAGGGGAAGAGACCCAGTACTTC. J is TRBJ2-5 and V is TRBV12-3 or TRBV12-4, with D perhaps matching TRBD1 or TRBD2 (6 bases each). The CDR3 runs 14 residues. The germline V and J ends were trimmed by 5 bases and 3 bases, with 13 bases remaining between them.

This clonotype was recorded a few times. V usage is TRBV29-1 and J usage is TRBJ1-2; no reliable D call. From germline, CDR1 is SQVTM and CDR2 ANQGSEA. The length of the CDR3 is 12 residues. The V end was cut by 5 bases, the J end by 4 bases, with 11 bases between. DNA for the CDR3: TGCAGCGTTATGGACGGCAGCTATGGCTACACCTTC. Amino acid sequence: CSVMDGSYGYTF. The complete variable domain, with remaining parts taken from reference TRBV29-1 and TRBJ1-2, reads SAVISQKPSRDICQRGTSLTIQCQVDSQVTMMFWYRQQPGQSLTLIATANQGSEATYESGFVIDKFPISRPNLTFSTLTVSNMSPEDSSIYLCSVMDGSYGYTFGSGTRLTVV.

The rearrangement joins TRBV9 to TRBJ2-3, with D tentatively TRBD1 (5 bases). CDR3 length: 14 amino acids. Germline V gene data show CDR1 as SGDLS and CDR2 as YYNGEE. V was trimmed by 4 bases and J by 2 bases, leaving 11 bases between them. CDR3 amino acids: CASSTAQATDTQYF. CDR3 nucleotides: TGTGCCAGCAGCACGGCACAGGCCACAGATACGCAGTATTTT.

The chain links TRBV18 to TRBJ2-3; D is perhaps TRBD2 (5 bases). This CDR3 region has 14 residues. Germline V gene sequence: CDR1 KGHSH, CDR2 LQKENI. Trimming left V 6 bases short and J 2 bases short, with 12 bases between. CDR3: CASSGGLNTDTQYF. CDR3 nucleotides: TGTGCCAGCTCTGGCGGACTGAACACAGATACGCAGTATTTT. Full variable domain (missing parts from reference TRBV18 and TRBJ2-3): NAGVMQNPRHLVRRRGQEARLRCSPMKGHSHVYWYRQLPEEGLKFMVYLQKENIIDESGMPKERFSAEFPKEGPSILRIQQVVRGDSAAYFCASSGGLNTDTQYFGPGTRLTVL.

The rearrangement joins TRBV6-6 to TRBJ1-1; a weak D match, TRBD1 (5 bases). V was cut by 5 bases and J by 5 bases, with 18 bases left in between. Germline CDR1 is MNHNY and CDR2 is SVGAGI (reference sequence). This CDR3 has 15 amino acids. The CDR3 DNA sequence: TGTGCCAGCAGTCCCAGAGGGAGGGGCATAACTGAAGCTTTCTTT. It yields the protein CASSPRGRGITEAFF.

This sequence joins TRBV7-9 and TRBJ1-1; no firm D call. V was trimmed by 5 bases and J by 2 bases, leaving 15 bases between them. Germline V gene data show CDR1 as SEHNR and CDR2 as FQNEAQ (reference sequence). The CDR3 length is 15 residues. The CDR3 sequence is CASSHGGRPNTEAFF. CDR3 DNA sequence: TGTGCCAGCAGCCACGGTGGAAGGCCTAACACTGAAGCTTTCTTT.

The V call is TRBV29-1, the J call TRBJ2-5, with 7 bases matching TRBD1. CDR3 length equals 17 residues. Trimming cost V 0 bases and J 4 bases; bases outside gene matches: 14. Germline V gene lookup returns CDR1 SQVTM and CDR2 ANQGSEA. CDR3 region: CSVEDISPGGRRETQYF. The CDR3 coding sequence is TGCAGCGTTGAAGATATTTCCCCAGGGGGAAGGCGAGAGACCCAGTACTTC.

This clonotype was seen repeatedly, ten times or more. The chain employs TRBV4-1 and TRBJ2-7; D gene unclear. CDR1 is MGHRA and CDR2 is YSYEKL in the germline V gene. V was trimmed by 1 base and J by 2 bases, leaving 0 bases between them. The CDR3 is 11 amino acids. The CDR3 loop reads CASSQAYEQYF. CDR3 in DNA: TGCGCCAGCAGCCAAGCCTACGAGCAGTACTTC.

The V call is TRBV20-1, the J call TRBJ2-4; the match to TRBD1 covers 9 bases. The length of the CDR3 is 14 residues. Germline V gene lookup returns CDR1 DFQATT and CDR2 SNEGSKA (reference sequence). Trimming removed 0 bases from V and 8 bases from J; junction bases left unmatched: 5. This CDR3 reads CSAREVDRGDIQYF. CDR3 in DNA: TGCAGTGCTAGAGAAGTAGACAGGGGGGACATTCAGTACTTC.

This sequence joins TRBV20-1 and TRBJ2-3, with TRBD1 as a possible D gene (6 bases). Looked up from germline, CDR1 is DFQATT and CDR2 is SNEGSKA (reference sequence). V lost 0 bases to trimming and J lost 2 bases, with 12 bases between them. The CDR3 totals 15 residues. CDR3 sequence reads: CSAREGARATDTQYF. The CDR3, as DNA: TGCAGTGCTAGAGAGGGGGCTAGGGCCACAGATACGCAGTATTTT.

This clonotype came up a few times. The rearrangement joins TRBV6-1 to TRBJ2-7; D might be TRBD1 (5 bases). Trimming left V 3 bases short and J 3 bases short, with 15 bases between. The CDR3 loop spans 15 amino acids. Germline lookup yields CDR1 MNHNS and CDR2 SASEGT. The CDR3 DNA reads TGTGCCAGCAGTGACGAAGGGGAAGAGGACTACGAGCAGTACTTC. Residues: CASSDEGEEDYEQYF.

The chain joins TRBV24-1 to TRBJ2-1, with 9 bases fitting TRBD2. Germline V gene data show CDR1 as KGHDR and CDR2 as SFDVKD. Germline trimming cut 0 bases from V and 2 bases from J; bases unmatched to any gene: 1. The CDR3 runs to 16 residues. The CDR3 here is CATSDLSGGTYNEQFF. The DNA of the CDR3 is TGTGCCACCAGTGATTTGAGCGGGGGGACCTACAATGAGCAGTTCTTC.

The chain employs TRBV24-1 and TRBJ2-1; no clear D gene. V was shortened by 4 bases and J by 9 bases, with 12 bases between the two germline ends. Germline V gene data show CDR1 as KGHDR and CDR2 as SFDVKD. The CDR3 loop spans 13 amino acids. This CDR3 reads CATSDPSLGEQFF. In DNA form, the CDR3 reads TGTGCCACCAGTGACCCCTCGTTGGGTGAGCAGTTCTTC.

The CDR3: CAISESDPTRKSYNEQFF. The DNA of the CDR3 is TGTGCCATCAGTGAGTCGGATCCGACTAGAAAGTCCTACAATGAGCAGTTCTTC. V and J are TRBV10-3 and TRBJ2-1, with TRBD2 as a possible D gene (6 bases). The CDR3 is 18 amino acids. Germline assignment: CDR1 ENHRY and CDR2 SYGVKD. Trimming left V 0 bases short and J 1 base short, with 16 bases between.

Worth noting for this clonotype: At one end, the junction sequence differs from germline, possibly due to a read error. The rearrangement links TRBV11-2 to TRBJ2-7; unclear D gene. Germline lookup yields CDR1 SGHAT and CDR2 FQNNGV. The length of the CDR3 is 12 residues. The CDR3 region has the DNA TGTGCCAGCAGCTTAAATGGGTACGGGCAGTACTTC. Protein: CASSLNGYGQYF.

This clonotype showed up just a few times. The chain is built from TRBV20-1 and TRBJ2-3, with TRBD2 as a possible D gene (6 bases). CDR3 length equals 15 residues. Per the germline V gene, CDR1 is DFQATT and CDR2 is SNEGSKA (reference sequence). Between the trimmed V and J ends, which lost 0 bases and 3 bases, there was a span of 13 bases. The chain's CDR3 is CSARDLREITDTQYF. For the CDR3, the DNA is TGCAGTGCTAGAGATTTGCGGGAAATAACAGATACGCAGTATTTT.

The chain carries TRBV20-1 and TRBJ1-2; D not resolved. V shed 3 bases and J shed 1 base, with 3 bases lying between them. The CDR3 extends over 11 amino acids. Germline values: CDR1 DFQATT, CDR2 SNEGSKA (reference sequence). The CDR3 loop reads CSARVNYGYTF. The CDR3 DNA reads as TGCAGTGCTAGGGTTAACTATGGCTACACCTTC.

This clonotype turned up a few times. The V and J genes are TRBV4-2 and TRBJ2-1, with 7 nucleotides matching TRBD1. CDR3 length equals 16 residues. Trimming removed 3 bases from V and 5 bases from J; junction bases left unmatched: 10. Germline assignment: CDR1 LGHNA and CDR2 YNFKEQ. As DNA, the CDR3 is TGTGCCAGCAGCCATTTTTGGGGGACAGCCAACAATGAGCAGTTCTTC. Translated, it gives CASSHFWGTANNEQFF.